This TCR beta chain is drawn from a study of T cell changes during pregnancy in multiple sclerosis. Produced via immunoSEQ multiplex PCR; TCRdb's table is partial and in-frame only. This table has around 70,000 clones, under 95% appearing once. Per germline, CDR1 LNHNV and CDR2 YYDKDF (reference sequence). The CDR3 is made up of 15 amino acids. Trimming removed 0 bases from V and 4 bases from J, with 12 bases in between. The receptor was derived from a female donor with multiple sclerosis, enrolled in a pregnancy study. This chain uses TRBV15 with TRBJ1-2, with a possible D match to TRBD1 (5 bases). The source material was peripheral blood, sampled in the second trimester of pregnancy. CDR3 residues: CATSRDLGGSYGYTF. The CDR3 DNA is TGTGCCACCAGCAGAGATTTGGGGGGAAGCTATGGCTACACCTTC.